This TCR beta chain stems from a study of human T cells and chemical hapten exposure. Study-wide context: Yields of TCR per sample differed, chiefly owing to small differences in pooled library volume.

The sample holds many counts of this clonotype. The V gene's germline CDR1 is SGHTA and CDR2 FQGTGA. Between the trimmed V and J ends, which lost 2 bases and 2 bases, there was a span of 6 bases. CDR3 size: 13 residues. Time point: pre-sensitization, week 0. Treatment given: therapeutic diphenylcyclopropenone sensitization with weekly scalp DPC. TCRdb itself ran the RACE reads through MiXCR, one entry per CDR3 protein. The table has over 35,000 distinct CDR3 sequences, over 9.5% seen once. The TCR originated in a young man with alopecia areata. Some clones in this sample may be carry-over from other donors' samples. The specimen comprised whole blood, sampled in connection with sensitization to the hapten diphenylcyclopropenone (DPC). This sequence joins TRBV7-3 and TRBJ1-1, with no clear D. CDR3 DNA: TGTGCCAGCAGCTTAGGAAAAAACACTGAAGCTTTCTTT. This encodes CASSLGKNTEAFF. The entire variable domain, with the rest obtained from reference TRBV7-3 and TRBJ1-1, is as follows: GAGVSQTPSNKVTEKGKYVELRCDPISGHTALYWYRQSLGQGPEFLIYFQGTGAADDSGLPNDRFFAVRPEGSVSTLKIQRTERGDSAVYLCASSLGKNTEAFFGQGTRLTVV.